These T cell receptor beta chains were read from a single sample in a study of metastatic and nonmetastatic thyroid tumors. TCRdb reprocessed the PCR reads via MiXCR. The repertoire consists of some 21,000 clones, with 22% occurring once and the leading ten covering roughly an eighth. Sequencing used tumor tissue. The receptors derive from a female donor with papillary thyroid cancer or a benign thyroid nodule (not recorded which). Some clones in this sample may be carry-over from other donors' samples. Both conserved end residues are part of each CDR3. Fields, in order: D gene, clone size, V gene, J gene, CDR3 DNA, CDR3 protein. The D gene is left open where the match is weak. A clone size is listed for some rows: how often the clone was seen (once, few, many), or a class if it is expanded.

TRBD2	-	TRBV28	TRBJ2-1	TGTGCCAGCAGTTCCGGACTAGCGGGAGGGCGGGATGAGCAGTTCTTC	CASSSGLAGGRDEQFF
TRBD1	few	TRBV6-1	TRBJ2-2	TGTGCCAGCAGTCGGGACAGCCCCGGGGAGCTGTTTTTT	CASSRDSPGELFF
-	-	TRBV20-1	TRBJ2-3	TGCAGTGCCTACCATGGGGGGGATACGCAGTATTTT	CSAYHGGDTQYF
TRBD2	-	TRBV7-2	TRBJ2-7	TGTGCCAGCAGCTTAGCGGGGGCGGGAGGTAATTCCCCCCACGAGCAGTACTTC	CASSLAGAGGNSPHEQYF
TRBD2	few	TRBV19	TRBJ2-7	TGTGCCAGTAGTATAGTGGGGGGGTCAGGCTACGAGCAGTACTTC	CASSIVGGSGYEQYF
TRBD1	many	TRBV19	TRBJ1-2	TGTGCCAGTGGCGACAGGGGAGGCTTGGGCTACACCTTC	CASGDRGGLGYTF
-	large	TRBV5-8	TRBJ2-7	TGTGCCAGCAGCCCCCCCAACGGCTCGAGCTCCTACGAGCAGTACTTC	CASSPPNGSSSYEQYF
TRBD1	-	TRBV20-1	TRBJ2-3	TGCAGTGCTAGTCCCGGGACAGGGAGCACAGATACGCAGTATTTT	CSASPGTGSTDTQYF
TRBD2	few	TRBV20-1	TRBJ2-7	TGCAGTGCTAGTAGGGCGGCTAGCGGGAGGTACGAGCAGTACTTC	CSASRAASGRYEQYF
TRBD1	many	TRBV9	TRBJ2-1	TGTGCCAGCAGCAGAAACCCGGGACAGGGTAGGAATGAGCAGTTCTTC	CASSRNPGQGRNEQFF
TRBD2	many	TRBV14	TRBJ2-2	TGTGCCAGCAGCCAAGAACTAGCGGGAGCGGGGGAGCTGTTTTTT	CASSQELAGAGELFF
-	many	TRBV6-4	TRBJ1-5	TGTGCCAGCAGTGACTCGACAGGACGGGGTCAGCCCCAGCATTTT	CASSDSTGRGQPQHF
-	once	TRBV11-3	TRBJ2-3	TGTGCCAGCAGCGAAGGGAATAGCATCACAGATACGCAGTATTTT	CASSEGNSITDTQYF
TRBD1	many	TRBV18	TRBJ2-7	TGTGCCAGCTCCCCAGAGTCCGGGACAGGGGAGCAGTACTTC	CASSPESGTGEQYF
TRBD1	few	TRBV5-1	TRBJ2-7	TGCGCCAGCAGCTCGATTACAGGGGGCCGCCGCTACGAGCAGTACTTC	CASSSITGGRRYEQYF
-	-	TRBV20-1	TRBJ1-1	TGCAGTGCTAGAGATAGGCCAGGGGCTATGAACACTGAAGCTTTCTTT	CSARDRPGAMNTEAFF
TRBD2	-	TRBV18	TRBJ2-2	TGTGCCAGCAGGACTAGCGGTTCGGCCGGGGAGCTGTTTTTT	CASRTSGSAGELFF
-	medium-sized	TRBV20-1	TRBJ2-7	TGCAGTGCTAGACCACGGGAGACATGGTCGATCTACGAGCAGTACTTC	CSARPRETWSIYEQYF
-	once	TRBV20-1	TRBJ1-1	TGCAGTGCTAGTTACGCCACTGAAGCTTTCTTT	CSASYATEAFF
TRBD1	few	TRBV12-3/TRBV12-4	TRBJ2-7	TGTGCCAGCAGTTCTTGGACAGGGCCCTACGAGCAGTACTTC	CASSSWTGPYEQYF
-	few	TRBV2	TRBJ1-2	TGTGCCAGCCCCCAGGTAGGGGCTAACTATGGATACACCTTC	CASPQVGANYGYTF
-	medium-sized	TRBV5-1	TRBJ1-2	TGCGCCAGCAGCTTGGACAGCCTTTCATATGGCTACACCTTC	CASSLDSLSYGYTF
-	-	TRBV7-2	TRBJ2-7	TGTGCCAGCAGCTTCGACCTTACCTACGAGCAGTACTTC	CASSFDLTYEQYF
TRBD1	few	TRBV28	TRBJ2-2	TGTGCCAGCTCTACAGGGGACACCGGGGAGCTGTTTTTT	CASSTGDTGELFF
-	many	TRBV29-1	TRBJ1-2	TGCAGCGTTGAGGGGTCAGCCCAATATGGCTACACCTTC	CSVEGSAQYGYTF
TRBD1	-	TRBV5-1	TRBJ2-5	TGCGCCAGCAGCTTGCAGGGGGCGCAAGAGACCCAGTACTTC	CASSLQGAQETQYF
TRBD2	medium-sized	TRBV5-1	TRBJ2-1	TGCGCCAGCAGCTTGGAAGGGAGGGCCTCAGGGGAGCAGTTCTTC	CASSLEGRASGEQFF
-	few	TRBV10-1	TRBJ2-3	TGCGCCAGCAGTGACCACAGGGCCACAGATACGCAGTATTTT	CASSDHRATDTQYF
-	many	TRBV5-7	TRBJ2-7	TGTGCCAGCAGCCAGGACTGGAGTTACGAGCAGTACTTC	CASSQDWSYEQYF
-	medium-sized	TRBV24-1	TRBJ1-1	TGTGCCGCCACCACAGGTCCGAACACTGAAGCTTTCTTT	CAATTGPNTEAFF
TRBD2	many	TRBV5-4	TRBJ2-7	TGTGCCAGCAGTTTTGACCCCCGGGAGGGTTACGAGCAGTACTTC	CASSFDPREGYEQYF
-	-	TRBV5-1	TRBJ1-6	TGCGCCAGCAGCTTGGACGGTGCCAATAATTCACCCCTCCACTTT	CASSLDGANNSPLHF
-	many	TRBV4-1	TRBJ1-4	TGCGCCAGCAGCCAAGGAGGTAGGGGGTCCCCGGGACGAGAACTGTTTTTT	CASSQGGRGSPGRELFF
-	-	TRBV6-2/TRBV6-3	TRBJ2-1	TGTGCCAGCAGTTACTCAGCAGGAGTCAGCTCCTACAATGAGCAGTTCTTC	CASSYSAGVSSYNEQFF
TRBD1	-	TRBV5-1	TRBJ1-6	TGCGCCAGCAGATTGTACGACAGGGGGTCTAATAATTCACCCCTCCACTTT	CASRLYDRGSNNSPLHF
-	once	TRBV3-1	TRBJ2-7	TGTGCCAGCAGCCCGGGACCCCAGGGCGAGCAGTACTTC	CASSPGPQGEQYF
-	-	TRBV5-1	TRBJ1-3	TGCGCCAGCAGCTTGTACAGGTCTGGAAACACCATATATTTT	CASSLYRSGNTIYF
-	medium-sized	TRBV2	TRBJ2-1	TGTGCCAGCAGTGAAGGCTGGGATGAGCAGTTCTTC	CASSEGWDEQFF
-	-	TRBV20-1	TRBJ2-7	TGCAGTGCTAGGGACAACTACGAGCAGTACTTC	CSARDNYEQYF
-	-	TRBV5-1	TRBJ2-5	TGCGCCAGCAGCTTGGCCGGCGGGTTGGGAGAGACCCAGTACTTC	CASSLAGGLGETQYF
TRBD1	-	TRBV30	TRBJ2-7	TGTGCCTGGAGTGCGGGACAGGGTTCCTACGAGCAGTACTTC	CAWSAGQGSYEQYF
TRBD1	many	TRBV14	TRBJ2-5	TGTGCCAGCAGCCAAGTAAAAGGCGGACAGGGGGAGACCCAGTACTTC	CASSQVKGGQGETQYF
-	many	TRBV7-2	TRBJ2-3	TGTGCCAGCAGCTCAAGGACCACGACAGGCCCGGATACGCAGTATTTT	CASSSRTTTGPDTQYF
TRBD1	-	TRBV7-8	TRBJ2-3	TGTGCCAGCAGCCGGAGGACAGGGACGACTCACACAGATACGCAGTATTTT	CASSRRTGTTHTDTQYF
-	many	TRBV4-2	TRBJ1-1	TGTGCCAGCAGCCAAGATAGGGGGAACACTGAAGCTTTCTTT	CASSQDRGNTEAFF
-	medium-sized	TRBV11-3	TRBJ2-2	TGTGCCAGCAGCTTAGCGGGTGGCACCGGGGAGCTGTTTTTT	CASSLAGGTGELFF
-	-	TRBV11-3	TRBJ2-1	TGTGCCAGCAGCTCGGGGCTTTACAATGAGCAGTTCTTC	CASSSGLYNEQFF
-	many	TRBV5-1	TRBJ2-7	TGCGCCAGCCAACCGGGACTTACTGCCTACGAGCAGTACTTC	CASQPGLTAYEQYF
-	many	TRBV5-1	TRBJ2-6	TGCGCCACCTCATTGACAGCAGGGGCCAACGTCCTGACTTTC	CATSLTAGANVLTF
-	few	TRBV20-1	TRBJ1-2	TGCAGTGCTAGATTGACCCCGGGGCACAGTGATGGCTACACCTTC	CSARLTPGHSDGYTF
-	-	TRBV20-1	TRBJ2-7	TGCAGTGCCGAGAGGACAGCCCAATCCTACGAGCAGTACTTC	CSAERTAQSYEQYF
-	many	TRBV9	TRBJ1-2	TGTGCCAGCAGCCCTCGTCGGGGCTACACCTTC	CASSPRRGYTF
-	many	TRBV19	TRBJ2-7	TGTGCCAGTAGTATGGCGAACAGTAACTCCTACGAGCAGTACTTC	CASSMANSNSYEQYF